Listed here are 9 T cell receptor beta chains from one sample, sequenced in a study of immune reconstitution after stem cell transplant in scleroderma. TCRdb analysed the RT-PCR reads with MiXCR anew, one entry per CDR3 protein. The sample includes around 4,400 distinct CDR3 sequences, about 9.2% of them seen just once. Sampling was conducted before or after autologous hematopoietic stem cell transplantation (not recorded which). Every receptor here comes from a male donor with systemic sclerosis.

V and J are TRBV20-1 and TRBJ2-3; 11 bases agree with TRBD2. The CDR3 has 14 residues. The J segment lost 7 bases and the V segment lost 4 bases, leaving 7 bases of the junction unmatched. In germline, CDR1 is DFQATT, CDR2 SNEGSKA (reference sequence). As DNA, the CDR3 is TGCAGTGCTATTAGCGGGAGGGCCCAAAATACGCAGTATTTT. It codes for CSAISGRAQNTQYF.

V gene TRBV6-1 combines with J gene TRBJ1-5; D unclear. V dropped 7 bases and J dropped 0 bases, with 16 bases sitting between them. CDR1 MNHNS and CDR2 SASEGT come from the germline V gene. This CDR3 spans 16 amino acids. CDR3 residues: CASKNGTLNSNQPQHF. Here the CDR3 DNA reads TGTGCCAGCAAGAACGGAACACTGAATAGCAATCAGCCCCAGCATTTT.

This clonotype is medium-sized within its sample. The chain carries TRBV5-5 and TRBJ2-5; D ambiguous. Germline CDR1 and CDR2: SGHKS and YYEKEE (reference sequence). The V end lost 4 bases, the J end lost 2 bases, and 15 bases lay between the germline ends. This CDR3 has 15 amino acids. The CDR3 here is CASSPPPILQETQYF. CDR3 coding DNA: TGTGCCAGCAGCCCCCCCCCTATTTTACAAGAGACCCAGTACTTC. The whole variable domain, filled in from reference TRBV5-5 and TRBJ2-5, reads DAGVTQSPTHLIKTRGQQVTLRCSPISGHKSVSWYQQVLGQGPQFIFQYYEKEERGRGNFPDRFSARQFPNYSSELNVNALLLGDSALYLCASSPPPILQETQYFGPGTRLLVL.

This clonotype is labeled medium-sized (0.01 to 0.1%). The chain couples TRBV4-1 to TRBJ1-3; D remains ambiguous. Germline CDR1 is MGHRA and CDR2 is YSYEKL. Trimming took 0 bases from V and 2 from J, leaving 11 bases between them. The CDR3 sequence is 16 residues long. The DNA for the CDR3 is TGCGCCAGCAGCCAAGAAGACTATCACCCTGGAAACACCATATATTTT. It codes for CASSQEDYHPGNTIYF.

The chain employs TRBV20-1 and TRBJ2-1; 7 bases agree with TRBD2. This CDR3 region has 16 residues. CDR1 is DFQATT, CDR2 SNEGSKA, per germline (reference sequence). With 3 bases clipped from V and 1 base from J, the junction kept 9 bases outside the gene matches. CDR3 sequence: CSAREGRARSYNEQFF. The DNA of the CDR3 is TGCAGTGCTAGGGAGGGGAGGGCCCGATCCTACAATGAGCAGTTCTTC.

This clonotype rates as medium-sized. CDR3 bases: TGCGCCAGCAGCTTGGTTATTTGGGAGGGACAGACACATACTAACTATGGCTACACCTTC. Its translation: CASSLVIWEGQTHTNYGYTF. J is TRBJ1-2 and V is TRBV5-1, with 7 bases fitting TRBD1. Germline lookup yields CDR1 SGHRS and CDR2 YFSETQ. The J segment lost 0 bases and the V segment lost 0 bases, leaving 17 bases of the junction unmatched. The length of the CDR3 is 20 residues. The full variable domain, with the rest looked up from reference TRBV5-1 and TRBJ1-2, is KAGVTQTPRYLIKTRGQQVTLSCSPISGHRSVSWYQQTPGQGLQFLFEYFSETQRNKGNFPGRFSGRQFSNSRSEMNVSTLELGDSALYLCASSLVIWEGQTHTNYGYTFGSGTRLTVV.

This clonotype turned up a few times. This rearrangement joins TRBV12-3 or TRBV12-4 to TRBJ2-1, with no clear D. This CDR3 is 15 amino acids long. The germline V and J ends were trimmed by 5 bases and 5 bases, with 16 bases remaining between them. In nucleotides, the CDR3 is TGTGCCAGCAGTCCCCGGCTCCAAGACCACAATGAGCAGTTCTTC. Residues: CASSPRLQDHNEQFF.

The chain joins TRBV4-1 to TRBJ1-1; D gene uncertain. The CDR3 runs 16 residues. The germline V gene encodes CDR1 MGHRA and CDR2 YSYEKL. The ends were cut back, 4 bases at V and 7 bases at J, with 22 bases in the middle. CDR3 DNA sequence: TGCGCCAGCAGCCCAAATCGGGTTACCCAGTACGGTGAAGCTTTCTTT. It encodes CASSPNRVTQYGEAFF.

The J gene is TRBJ1-6, the V gene TRBV20-1; no clear D. The CDR3 has 16 residues. Trimming pared 0 bases from V and 1 base from J, leaving 10 bases between. Looked up from germline, CDR1 is DFQATT and CDR2 is SNEGSKA (reference sequence). CDR3 residues: CSARDYEESYNSPLHF. CDR3 DNA sequence: TGCAGTGCTAGAGATTATGAGGAGTCCTATAATTCACCCCTCCACTTT.